This is a list of T cell receptor beta chains from one sample in a study of T-cell memory formation after mild COVID-19. TCRdb re-analysed the 5' RACE reads in MiXCR, keeping a single row per CDR3 protein. Among fewer than 90,000 distinct CDR3 sequences listed, approximately 15% were seen once. The sample consisted of PBMCs or a T cell subset sorted from them (not recorded which). The receptor set was obtained from an adult woman who had mild COVID-19 (a few samples of this study predate the infection). Cell type and time point are not known. Each CDR3 is given with its conserved first and last residue. D genes are given only for firm matches. Clone size is stated in some rows and not others, as once, few, many or a class when expanded.

>TRBJ2-5|.|TRBV6-5|few
TGTGCCAGCAGTTACCCCCGGGGGGAGACCCAGTACTTC
CASSYPRGETQYF
>TRBJ1-5|.|TRBV5-1|.
TGCGCCAGCAGCTTGGAGGGACAAGGGAATCAGCCCCAGCATTTT
CASSLEGQGNQPQHF
>TRBJ2-1|.|TRBV7-9|.
TGTGCCAGCGAGCACTCAGGAGGCAATGAGCAGTTCTTC
CASEHSGGNEQFF
>TRBJ2-3|.|TRBV5-6|.
TGTGCCAGCAGCTTGGCGGCGACTGGGAGCACAGATACGCAGTATTTT
CASSLAATGSTDTQYF
>TRBJ1-3|TRBD1|TRBV6-6|.
TGTGCCAGCAGTTTCAGCGTAGGGGACAGGGGGGATGGAAACACCATATATTTT
CASSFSVGDRGDGNTIYF
>TRBJ2-3|TRBD2|TRBV12-3/TRBV12-4|few
TGTGCCAGCAGTCTAGCTGGGGGGGGGGATACGCAGTATTTT
CASSLAGGGDTQYF
>TRBJ2-7|TRBD2|TRBV4-1|many
TGCGCCAGCAGCCAGGTACTAGCGGGGTCCGTCGAGCAGTACTTC
CASSQVLAGSVEQYF
>TRBJ2-7|TRBD2|TRBV20-1|.
TGCAGTGGGAGCGGGGTCGTCTACGAGCAGTACTTC
CSGSGVVYEQYF
>TRBJ2-1|TRBD2|TRBV5-1|few
TGCGCCAGCAGCCCAAATAGCGGGGGGGCCAATGAGCAGTTCTTC
CASSPNSGGANEQFF
>TRBJ2-7|.|TRBV12-3/TRBV12-4|.
TGTGCCAGCAGTCCTCCGGGACACCAATACGAGCAGTACTTC
CASSPPGHQYEQYF
>TRBJ2-3|TRBD2|TRBV4-2|few
TGTGCCAGCAGTGGGACTAGCCTTAGCACAGATACGCAGTATTTT
CASSGTSLSTDTQYF
>TRBJ2-1|.|TRBV6-6|.
TGTGCCAGCAGCCTACTATACAATGAGCAGTTCTTC
CASSLLYNEQFF
>TRBJ2-4|.|TRBV6-5|.
TGTGCCAGCAGCCCCGCCAAAAACATTCAGTACTTC
CASSPAKNIQYF
>TRBJ1-1|TRBD1|TRBV29-1|few
TGCAGCGTCGGAGAGGGGGCCAACACTGAAGCTTTCTTT
CSVGEGANTEAFF
>TRBJ2-5|.|TRBV5-1|few
TGCGCCAGCAGCTTCCTGACCTTTGTGGAGACCCAGTACTTC
CASSFLTFVETQYF
>TRBJ2-7|.|TRBV12-3/TRBV12-4|.
TGTGCCAGCAGTTTAGCAGGCAGGGTGAGAGAGCAGTACTTC
CASSLAGRVREQYF
>TRBJ2-1|.|TRBV19|.
TGTGCCAGTAGACATAAGGGTTCCTACAATGAGCAGTTCTTC
CASRHKGSYNEQFF
>TRBJ2-1|.|TRBV7-9|few
TGTGCCAGCAGTTCCGACAGGTGGAGTTACAATGAGCAGTTCTTC
CASSSDRWSYNEQFF
>TRBJ2-5|.|TRBV29-1|once
TGCAGCGTTGGAGGATTCCAAGAGACCCAGTACTTC
CSVGGFQETQYF
>TRBJ2-5|.|TRBV29-1|.
TGCAGCGTTGAAGGACTAGACAACCAAGAGACCCAGTACTTC
CSVEGLDNQETQYF
>TRBJ2-2|TRBD2|TRBV7-2|few
TGTGCCAGCAGCTTTTCTAGCGGTAACACCGGGGAGCTGTTTTTT
CASSFSSGNTGELFF
>TRBJ2-6|.|TRBV7-2|.
TGTGCCAGCAGCTTAGGTGAGGCTTACCTCCGCTCTGGGGCCAACGTCCTGACTTTC
CASSLGEAYLRSGANVLTF
>TRBJ2-1|TRBD1|TRBV5-1|many
TGCGCCAGCAGCTTAGGCAGGGGGAGAAATGAGCAGTTCTTC
CASSLGRGRNEQFF
>TRBJ2-7|.|TRBV29-1|few
TGCAGCGTTGTAAACGGCTACGAGCAGTACTTC
CSVVNGYEQYF